This T cell receptor (beta chain) was sequenced in a study of regulatory T cells in long-lasting Graves disease. The sample holds many counts of this clonotype. Building the TCR beta libraries relied on iRepertoire HTBI primers, and CDR3 regions underwent Arm-PCR. TCRdb processed the multiplex PCR reads anew with MiXCR; each CDR3 protein has one entry. The sample records 400,000 to 500,000 distinct CDR3 sequences, about 15% being singletons. Described time point: newly diagnosed GD, antithyroid drugs for less than 3 months. PBMCs provided the RNA from which the TCR library was made. V was pared by 1 base and J by 5 bases, with 21 bases between. CDR3 length: 18 residues. CDR1 SGHTA and CDR2 FQGTGA come from the germline V gene. The data were also submitted as part of a second study, on T cells in Graves' hyperthyroidism and ophthalmopathy.

The material sequenced was peripheral blood mononuclear cells (PBMCs), taken at new diagnosis, from a patient treated with antithyroid drugs. The chain uses TRBV7-3 and TRBJ2-1; possible D gene TRBD1, 6 bases. The TCR sequence derives from a woman in her 40s with Graves disease. For the CDR3, the DNA is TGTGCCAGCAGCTTAAGGGGCGTGGGTAGGGGGAGCCACAATGAGCAGTTCTTC. This gives the protein CASSLRGVGRGSHNEQFF.